Listed below are T cell receptor beta chains from one sample, sequenced in a study of T cell responses to AZD1222 COVID-19 vaccine. The table came from immunoSEQ multiplex PCR; TCRdb's copy has only in-frame clones and leaves some out. The sample includes about 110,000 clones, about nine tenths of them seen just once. The sample consisted of peripheral blood, taken 28 days after the second AZD1222 dose. These receptors were taken from an adult who received the AZD1222 COVID-19 vaccine. The CDR3 runs from the conserved cysteine through the conserved F or W. A D gene is named only where the DNA matches it firmly. A clone size is listed for some rows: how often the clone was seen (once, few, many), or a class if it is expanded.

D gene: -; J gene: TRBJ1-1; V gene: TRBV3-1/TRBV3-2; clone size: once; CDR3 protein: CASSPNPGPTEAFF; CDR3 DNA: TGTGCCAGCAGTCCAAACCCCGGACCCACTGAAGCTTTCTTT
D gene: TRBD1; J gene: TRBJ1-1; V gene: TRBV5-5; clone size: -; CDR3 protein: CASSPPGTGNTEAFF; CDR3 DNA: TGTGCCAGCAGCCCTCCCGGGACAGGGAACACTGAAGCTTTCTTT
D gene: -; J gene: TRBJ2-1; V gene: TRBV30; clone size: -; CDR3 protein: CAWSTGDNEQFF; CDR3 DNA: TGTGCCTGGAGTACCGGGGACAATGAGCAGTTCTTC
D gene: -; J gene: TRBJ2-7; V gene: TRBV7-9; clone size: -; CDR3 protein: CASSFGSIYEQYF; CDR3 DNA: TGTGCCAGCAGCTTCGGGTCTATATACGAGCAGTACTTC
D gene: TRBD2; J gene: TRBJ2-7; V gene: TRBV5-1; clone size: -; CDR3 protein: CASSLVTSGSYEQYF; CDR3 DNA: TGCGCCAGCAGCTTGGTTACTAGCGGGTCGTACGAGCAGTACTTC
D gene: TRBD1; J gene: TRBJ1-4; V gene: TRBV12-5; clone size: -; CDR3 protein: CASGTGDATNEKLFF; CDR3 DNA: TGTGCTAGTGGAACAGGGGATGCAACTAATGAAAAACTGTTTTTT
D gene: -; J gene: TRBJ2-7; V gene: TRBV6-5; clone size: -; CDR3 protein: CASSYSGPKSGEQYF; CDR3 DNA: TGTGCCAGCAGTTACTCAGGTCCCAAATCCGGCGAGCAGTACTTC
D gene: -; J gene: TRBJ1-2; V gene: TRBV9; clone size: -; CDR3 protein: CASSVGAPSYGYTF; CDR3 DNA: TGTGCCAGCAGCGTAGGCGCCCCCTCTTATGGCTACACCTTC
D gene: -; J gene: TRBJ2-3; V gene: TRBV5-1; clone size: once; CDR3 protein: CASSQAPDTQYF; CDR3 DNA: TGCGCCAGCAGCCAAGCTCCAGATACGCAGTATTTT
D gene: TRBD2; J gene: TRBJ2-3; V gene: TRBV3-1/TRBV3-2; clone size: -; CDR3 protein: CASSPSSGMTDTQYF; CDR3 DNA: TGTGCCAGCAGCCCCTCTAGCGGAATGACAGATACGCAGTATTTT
D gene: -; J gene: TRBJ1-1; V gene: TRBV5-8; clone size: -; CDR3 protein: CASSLTGRNTEAFF; CDR3 DNA: TGTGCCAGCAGCCTCACAGGGCGGAACACTGAAGCTTTCTTT